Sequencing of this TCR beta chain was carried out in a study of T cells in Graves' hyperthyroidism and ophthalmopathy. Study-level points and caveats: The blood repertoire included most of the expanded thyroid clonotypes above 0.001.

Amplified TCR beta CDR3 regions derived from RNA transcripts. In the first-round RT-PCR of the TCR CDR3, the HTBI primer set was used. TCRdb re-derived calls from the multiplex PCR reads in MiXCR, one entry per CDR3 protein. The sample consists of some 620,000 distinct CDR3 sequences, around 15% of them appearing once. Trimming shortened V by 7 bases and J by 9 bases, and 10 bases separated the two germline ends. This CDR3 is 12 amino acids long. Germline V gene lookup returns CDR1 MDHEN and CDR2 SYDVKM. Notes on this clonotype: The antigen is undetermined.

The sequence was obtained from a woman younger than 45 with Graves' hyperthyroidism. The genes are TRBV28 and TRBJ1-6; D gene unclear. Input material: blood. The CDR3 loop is CASIEWGSPLHF. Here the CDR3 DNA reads TGTGCCAGCATTGAGTGGGGTTCACCCCTCCACTTT.